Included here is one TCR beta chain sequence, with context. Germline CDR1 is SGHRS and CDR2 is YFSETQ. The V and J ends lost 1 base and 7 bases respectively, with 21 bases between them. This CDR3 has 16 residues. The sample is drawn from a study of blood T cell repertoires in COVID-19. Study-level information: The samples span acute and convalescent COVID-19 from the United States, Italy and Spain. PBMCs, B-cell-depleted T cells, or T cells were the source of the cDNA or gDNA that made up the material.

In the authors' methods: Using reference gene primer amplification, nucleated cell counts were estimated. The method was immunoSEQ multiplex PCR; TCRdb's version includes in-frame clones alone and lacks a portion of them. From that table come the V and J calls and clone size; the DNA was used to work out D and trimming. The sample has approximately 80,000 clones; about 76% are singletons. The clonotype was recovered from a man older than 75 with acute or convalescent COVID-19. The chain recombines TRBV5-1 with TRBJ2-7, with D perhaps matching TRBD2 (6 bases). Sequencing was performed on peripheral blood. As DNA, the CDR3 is TGCGCCAGCAGCTTGTGGGCAGACCTTCTCGCGGGGGAGCAGTACTTC. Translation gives CASSLWADLLAGEQYF.